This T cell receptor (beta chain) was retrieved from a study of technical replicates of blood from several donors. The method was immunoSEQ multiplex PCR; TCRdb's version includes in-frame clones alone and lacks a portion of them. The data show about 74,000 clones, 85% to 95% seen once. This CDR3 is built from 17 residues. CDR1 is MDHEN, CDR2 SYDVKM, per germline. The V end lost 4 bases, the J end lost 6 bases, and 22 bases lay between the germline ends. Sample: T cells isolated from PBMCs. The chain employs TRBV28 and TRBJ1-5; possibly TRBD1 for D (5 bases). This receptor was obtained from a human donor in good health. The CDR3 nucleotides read TGTGCCAGCAGTTCCCTCGGGGGGGGGTCGTTCGTTCAGCCCCAGCATTTT. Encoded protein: CASSSLGGGSFVQPQHF.